This record concerns one TCR beta chain sequence. The antigen remains undetermined. The sample originates from a study of T cell responses to AZD1222 COVID-19 vaccine. Only in-frame clones appear in the TCRdb table, and some are missing; sequencing was by immunoSEQ multiplex PCR. The sample lists approximately 80,000 clones; 90% were seen once. Pooled in the analysis were second doses at about 4 or about 12 weeks. Study-level results: Mostly white British, mostly female donors; authors suggested clonal diversity may be underestimated.

The CDR3 runs to 14 residues. Germline V gene lookup returns CDR1 MNHEY and CDR2 SVGAGI. The germline V and J ends were trimmed by 2 bases and 7 bases, with 14 bases remaining between them. The chain employs TRBV6-5 and TRBJ1-2, with D possibly being TRBD1 (5 bases). The source of this sequence is an adult who received the AZD1222 COVID-19 vaccine. The specimen comprised peripheral blood, sampled 28 days after the second AZD1222 dose. The chain's CDR3 is CASSYGQGVGGYTF. CDR3 DNA: TGTGCCAGCAGTTACGGTCAGGGAGTGGGTGGCTACACCTTC.